The 17 T cell receptor beta chains below were found in one sample sequenced in a study of cytomegalovirus exposure and HLA in healthy donors. Use of 60 Vbeta and 13 Jbeta primers characterized the PCR. Sequenced by immunoSEQ multiplex PCR; TCRdb stores in-frame clones only, minus some. The sample holds approximately 240,000 clones, approximately 82% seen once. What was sequenced was PBMCs. Receptors originate from a woman in her forties in good health and CMV-seronegative.

This chain links TRBV6-6 with TRBJ2-1; 8 bases are shared with TRBD2. The CDR3 extends over 14 amino acids. Germline CDR1 reads MNHNY; CDR2 reads SVGAGI (reference sequence). The V segment lost 5 bases and the J segment 7 bases; nucleotides outside the gene matches: 7. The CDR3, as DNA: TGTGCCAGCAGTCCCGGGGGGGCATCAAATGAGCAGTTCTTC. This gives the protein CASSPGGASNEQFF.

This CDR3 reads CASSRGDREGGFSPLHF. CDR3 DNA: TGTGCCAGCAGTCGGGGGGACAGGGAGGGTGGATTTTCACCCCTCCACTTT. V usage is TRBV28 and J usage is TRBJ1-6; 9 nucleotides line up with TRBD1. The CDR3 runs 17 residues. Per the germline V gene, CDR1 is MDHEN and CDR2 is SYDVKM. V was pared by 5 bases and J by 9 bases, with 14 bases of the junction left unmatched.

This clone was counted once. The chain recombines TRBV7-8 with TRBJ1-1, with D maybe TRBD1 (6 bases). Trimming took off 2 bases at V and 5 bases at J, with 6 bases between the two ends. The CDR3 runs to 12 residues. Germline V CDR1 and CDR2: SGHVS, FQNEAQ. This CDR3 is CASSLRGTEAFF. The DNA of the CDR3 is TGTGCCAGCAGCTTAAGGGGGACTGAAGCTTTCTTT.

This chain connects TRBV7-6 to TRBJ2-4, with TRBD1 identical over 7 bases. The CDR3 loop spans 13 amino acids. J was trimmed by 8 bases and V by 5 bases; bases with no gene match: 6. Germline V CDR1 and CDR2: SGHVS, FNYEAQ. CDR3 nucleotides: TGTGCCAGCAGCGGTGACAGGGTGGACATTCAGTACTTC. Amino acid sequence: CASSGDRVDIQYF.

The J gene is TRBJ2-4, the V gene TRBV7-8, with TRBD1 matching over 10 bases. The CDR3 contains 12 residues. CDR1 and CDR2 from the germline V gene are SGHVS and FQNEAQ. V gave up 5 bases and J gave up 15 bases; unmatched junction bases: 7. In nucleotides, the CDR3 is TGTGCCAGCAGCCTCGACAGGGGGCATTTGTACTTC. Its protein is CASSLDRGHLYF.

CDR3 coding DNA: TGTGCCAGCAGCTTTCTAGCGGGAGCCTACACCGGGGAGCTGTTTTTT. This gives the protein CASSFLAGAYTGELFF. V and J are TRBV7-2 and TRBJ2-2; 10 positions agree with TRBD2. The germline gives CDR1 SGHTA, CDR2 FQGNSA. V was clipped by 3 bases and J by 3 bases; unmatched bases: 4. The CDR3 extends over 16 amino acids.

The gene calls are TRBV28 and TRBJ1-1, with 12 bases that match TRBD1. CDR1 and CDR2 (germline): MDHEN, SYDVKM. V dropped 6 bases and J dropped 1; count of bases not matched to a gene: 9. CDR3 size: 17 residues. In DNA form, the CDR3 reads TGTGCCAGCAGCCGGGACAGGGGGCGACTACCGAACACTGAAGCTTTCTTT. It is translated as CASSRDRGRLPNTEAFF.

The V gene is TRBV5-1, the J gene TRBJ2-2, with D perhaps matching TRBD1 (6 bases). The germline V gene encodes CDR1 SGHRS and CDR2 YFSETQ. Trimming took 0 bases from V and 1 from J, leaving 10 bases between them. This CDR3 has 16 residues. The DNA of the CDR3 is TGCGCCAGCAGCTTGGCACCGACAGGGAACACCGGGGAGCTGTTTTTT. Translation: CASSLAPTGNTGELFF.

J is TRBJ2-1 and V is TRBV7-9; 12 bases match TRBD1. The CDR3 covers 15 residues. Germline assignment: CDR1 SEHNR and CDR2 FQNEAQ (reference sequence). J lost 7 bases, V lost 7 bases, and 8 bases had no gene match. CDR3: CASTVPGQGANEQFF. In DNA, the CDR3 is TGTGCCAGCACCGTCCCGGGACAGGGGGCAAATGAGCAGTTCTTC.

V usage is TRBV6-5 and J usage is TRBJ2-7; tentatively, D is TRBD2 (5 bases). V was cut by 6 bases and J by 0 bases, with 12 bases left in between. Germline values: CDR1 MNHEY, CDR2 SVGAGI. The CDR3 sequence is 14 residues long. The CDR3 reads CASSRGPSSYEQYF. In nucleotides, the CDR3 is TGTGCCAGCAGCCGCGGGCCCAGCTCCTACGAGCAGTACTTC.

The V and J genes are TRBV19 and TRBJ2-2; TRBD2 is a possible D gene (6 bases). Between the trimmed V and J ends, which lost 3 bases and 0 bases, there was a span of 11 bases. CDR1 and CDR2 (germline): LNHDA, SQIVND (reference sequence). The CDR3 runs 16 residues. The CDR3 DNA follows: TGTGCCAGTAGTATCGGCGGGGTCGCGAACACCGGGGAGCTGTTTTTT. It yields the protein CASSIGGVANTGELFF.

This clone was picked up one time. J is TRBJ1-1 and V is TRBV5-1; D possibly corresponds to TRBD1 (6 bases). The CDR3 extends over 14 amino acids. Deletions cut 0 bases from V and 4 bases from J, with 10 bases between. The germline CDR1 and CDR2 sequences are SGHRS and YFSETQ. In DNA form, the CDR3 reads TGCGCCAGCAGCTTGGGTCAGGGGAGCACTGAAGCTTTCTTT. Encoded protein: CASSLGQGSTEAFF. The full variable domain, rest sourced from reference TRBV5-1 and TRBJ1-1, is KAGVTQTPRYLIKTRGQQVTLSCSPISGHRSVSWYQQTPGQGLQFLFEYFSETQRNKGNFPGRFSGRQFSNSRSEMNVSTLELGDSALYLCASSLGQGSTEAFFGQGTRLTVV.

In the case of this clone: The junction and the germline gene differ at one end; a read error may be behind it. The rearrangement joins TRBV7-9 to TRBJ2-2, with TRBD2 identical over 11 bases. The CDR3 has 15 amino acids. CDR1 SEHNR and CDR2 FQNEAQ come from the germline V gene (reference sequence). CDR3 sequence: CSSSPASGGTGELFF. The CDR3 DNA reads TGTTCCAGCAGCCCCGCTAGCGGGGGGACCGGGGAGCTGTTTTTT.

The chain uses TRBV30 and TRBJ1-5, with 7 bases that match TRBD1. Trimming cost V 5 bases and J 4 bases; bases outside gene matches: 5. Germline CDR1 GTSNPN, CDR2 SVGIG (reference sequence). CDR3 size: 13 residues. The CDR3: CAWAGTDNQPQHF. Here the CDR3 DNA reads TGTGCCTGGGCCGGGACAGATAATCAGCCCCAGCATTTT.

The gene calls are TRBV27 and TRBJ2-5; 8 bases align to TRBD1. The CDR3 is 14 amino acids. CDR1 and CDR2 (germline): MNHEY, SMNVEV (reference sequence). V shed 6 bases, J shed 0 bases, and the junction held 3 bases outside the gene matches. In nucleotides, the CDR3 is TGTGCCAGCAGCCGACAGGGGAACCAAGAGACCCAGTACTTC. Amino acids: CASSRQGNQETQYF.

The gene calls are TRBV7-3 and TRBJ2-3; D might be TRBD2 (7 bases). The CDR3 extends over 20 amino acids. The V end was cut by 0 bases, the J end by 2 bases, with 24 bases between. Germline values: CDR1 SGHTA, CDR2 FQGTGA. The CDR3 DNA sequence: TGTGCCAGCAGCTTAACTCCTTCGGCGGGGGCGCGAGAAAACACAGATACGCAGTATTTT. This encodes CASSLTPSAGARENTDTQYF. The full variable domain, with the rest looked up from reference TRBV7-3 and TRBJ2-3, is GAGVSQTPSNKVTEKGKYVELRCDPISGHTALYWYRQSLGQGPEFLIYFQGTGAADDSGLPNDRFFAVRPEGSVSTLKIQRTERGDSAVYLCASSLTPSAGARENTDTQYFGPGTRLTVL.

This chain connects TRBV7-6 to TRBJ1-3; D is uncertain. Germline assignment: CDR1 SGHVS and CDR2 FNYEAQ. V lost 6 bases to trimming and J lost 2 bases, with 5 bases between them. The CDR3 loop spans 12 amino acids. The CDR3 DNA reads as TGTGCCAGCAGAAATACTGGAAACACCATATATTTT. The encoded protein is CASRNTGNTIYF.